What follows are 25 T cell receptor beta chains derived from one specimen sequenced in a study of persistence of HIV-infected CD4 T cells. The antigens for these receptors are not known. Anti-CD3/anti-CD28 beads served as a nonspecific positive control stimulus. Sorting of responding CD4+ T cells relied on upregulated CD40 ligand together with CD69. The libraries were made with immunoSEQ version 4 in survey mode. Sequencing used immunoSEQ multiplex PCR; TCRdb keeps in-frame clones, though not all of them. The sample contains roughly 43,000 clones, 89% of which appear only once. The sample here was CD4+ T cells sorted from PBMCs after approximately 19-hour stimulation, taken from a patient who received antiretroviral therapy. These receptors all come from an adult man with HIV who was CMV-seropositive.

V gene TRBV7-8 combines with J gene TRBJ2-3; D gene uncertain. The CDR3 sequence is 12 residues long. V was trimmed by 3 bases and J by 7 bases, leaving 8 bases between them. Germline V CDR1 and CDR2: SGHVS, FQNEAQ. CDR3 nucleotide sequence: TGTGCCAGCAGCTTGGGTGATCATACGCAGTATTTT. Its protein is CASSLGDHTQYF.

The chain recombines TRBV6-6 with TRBJ2-4; the D gene could be TRBD1 or TRBD2 (5 bases each). CDR1 is MNHNY, CDR2 SVGAGI, per germline (reference sequence). CDR3 size: 14 residues. V shed 8 bases and J shed 0 bases, with 11 bases lying between them. The CDR3 DNA follows: TGTGCCAGCGGGACGGAGCTAGCCAAAAACATTCAGTACTTC. Translated, it gives CASGTELAKNIQYF.

This chain uses TRBV19 with TRBJ1-5; D may be TRBD1 (6 bases). Germline CDR1 LNHDA, CDR2 SQIVND (reference sequence). The CDR3 has 14 residues. Trimming stripped 2 bases from V and 6 bases from J, with 11 bases between. CDR3 bases: TGTGCCAGTAGTATAAAACAGGGAACTCAGCCCCAGCATTTT. Protein sequence: CASSIKQGTQPQHF.

The rearrangement joins TRBV20-1 to TRBJ1-2, with TRBD1 matching over 7 bases. CDR3 length: 12 residues. V lost 3 bases and J lost 5; bases outside the gene matches: 3. Germline V gene sequence: CDR1 DFQATT, CDR2 SNEGSKA (reference sequence). CDR3 nucleotides: TGCAGTGCTAGTCTACAGGGGTATGGCTACACCTTC. It specifies CSASLQGYGYTF.

The chain carries TRBV2 and TRBJ2-6; the D gene is possibly TRBD2 (6 bases). The V end was cut by 4 bases, the J end by 0 bases, with 10 bases between. Germline assignment: CDR1 SNHLY and CDR2 FYNNEI. This CDR3 spans 16 amino acids. The CDR3 DNA reads TGTGCCAGCAGTGTGGAGGGCTACTCTGGGGCCAACGTCCTGACTTTC. This gives the protein CASSVEGYSGANVLTF.

This chain joins TRBV27 and TRBJ1-5; TRBD1 aligns across 7 bases. The junction had 18 bases not matched to a gene; V was cut back by 6 bases and J by 7 bases. Germline V gives CDR1 MNHEY, CDR2 SMNVEV (reference sequence). The CDR3 contains 17 residues. CDR3 amino acids: CASRELKGQRAQQPQHF. The CDR3 DNA follows: TGTGCCAGCAGGGAATTAAAGGGACAGCGGGCGCAGCAGCCCCAGCATTTT.

This clone was picked up one time. The chain recombines TRBV12-5 with TRBJ2-5; D is uncertain. Germline CDR1 and CDR2: LGHNT and FRNRAP. The CDR3 totals 13 residues. The germline V and J ends were trimmed by 3 bases and 1 base, with 6 bases remaining between them. The CDR3 DNA is TGTGCTAGTGGTTTTGGGTTCCAAGAGACCCAGTACTTC. Translating it yields CASGFGFQETQYF.

A single count supports this clone. The chain employs TRBV18 and TRBJ1-1; 7 nucleotides agree with TRBD1. The germline V gene has CDR1 KGHSH and CDR2 LQKENI. CDR3 length equals 14 residues. V lost 8 bases to trimming and J lost 3 bases; unmatched junction nucleotides: 9. CDR3 in amino acids: CASASRGGDTEAFF. The CDR3 DNA sequence: TGTGCCAGCGCGTCTAGAGGGGGCGACACTGAAGCTTTCTTT. Complete variable domain (other parts from reference TRBV18 and TRBJ1-1): NAGVMQNPRHLVRRRGQEARLRCSPMKGHSHVYWYRQLPEEGLKFMVYLQKENIIDESGMPKERFSAEFPKEGPSILRIQQVVRGDSAAYFCASASRGGDTEAFFGQGTRLTVV.

The chain uses TRBV5-1 and TRBJ1-5; possible D gene TRBD1, 5 bases. Germline CDR1 reads SGHRS; CDR2 reads YFSETQ. Trimming pared 0 bases from V and 3 bases from J, leaving 10 bases between. CDR3 length: 15 amino acids. CDR3 region: CASSLDSGPNQPQHF. CDR3 DNA: TGCGCCAGCAGCTTGGATTCGGGACCCAATCAGCCCCAGCATTTT.

The chain employs TRBV7-2 and TRBJ2-1; the match to TRBD2 covers 13 bases. Looked up from germline, CDR1 is SGHTA and CDR2 is FQGNSA. The CDR3 is 18 amino acids. Losses at the gene ends were 6 bases for V and 2 bases for J; bases not matched to a gene: 10. CDR3 sequence: CASRPTSGGPPAYNEQFF. In nucleotides, the CDR3 is TGTGCCAGCAGACCGACTAGCGGGGGGCCTCCTGCCTACAATGAGCAGTTCTTC.

The V gene is TRBV15, the J gene TRBJ2-7; D uncertain. The CDR3 loop spans 15 amino acids. V dropped 0 bases and J dropped 3 bases, with 12 bases sitting between them. The germline CDR1 and CDR2 sequences are LNHNV and YYDKDF (reference sequence). CDR3 loop: CATSRDPGASYEQYF. In nucleotides, the CDR3 is TGTGCCACCAGCAGAGATCCGGGTGCAAGCTACGAGCAGTACTTC.

The V gene is TRBV18, the J gene TRBJ1-1; D is undetermined. This CDR3 contains 15 residues. V was cut by 3 bases and J by 3 bases, with 14 bases left in between. Germline CDR1 and CDR2: KGHSH and LQKENI. The CDR3 DNA sequence: TGTGCCAGCTCACCGCGAGGAATGGAGGACACTGAAGCTTTCTTT. Translated: CASSPRGMEDTEAFF. The variable domain in full, completed from reference TRBV18 and TRBJ1-1, reads NAGVMQNPRHLVRRRGQEARLRCSPMKGHSHVYWYRQLPEEGLKFMVYLQKENIIDESGMPKERFSAEFPKEGPSILRIQQVVRGDSAAYFCASSPRGMEDTEAFFGQGTRLTVV.

This clone is a singleton in its sample. This chain connects TRBV28 to TRBJ1-1; a possible D gene is TRBD1 (5 bases). The germline V gene encodes CDR1 MDHEN and CDR2 SYDVKM. There are 12 residues in the CDR3. Between the trimmed V and J ends, which lost 11 bases and 0 bases, there was a span of 10 bases. The CDR3 coding sequence is TGTGCCCTCGGGGGGATGAACACTGAAGCTTTCTTT. Residues: CALGGMNTEAFF.

The CDR3 sequence: CSVHFFRVSSNQPQHF. CDR3 nucleotides: TGCAGCGTTCATTTCTTTCGGGTGAGCAGCAATCAGCCCCAGCATTTT. The genes are TRBV29-1 and TRBJ1-5, with D unclear. Between the trimmed V and J ends, which lost 5 bases and 1 base, there was a span of 18 bases. Germline loops: CDR1 SQVTM, CDR2 ANQGSEA. The CDR3 has 16 residues.

V usage is TRBV7-8 and J usage is TRBJ2-1; 9 bases fit TRBD1. Per the germline V gene, CDR1 is SGHVS and CDR2 is FQNEAQ. CDR3 length equals 15 residues. Unmatched junction bases numbered 11, after V lost 5 bases and J lost 9 bases. The CDR3 reads CASSRTGQGSGEQFF. The CDR3 nucleotides read TGTGCCAGCAGCCGTACGGGACAGGGTTCGGGTGAGCAGTTCTTC.

This clone was seen only once. The V call is TRBV5-1, the J call TRBJ2-3; 12 bases fit TRBD2. Germline CDR1 SGHRS, CDR2 YFSETQ. The CDR3 loop spans 18 amino acids. Unmatched junction bases numbered 12, after V lost 1 base and J lost 6 bases. The CDR3 region is CASSLQGLAGLDIDTQYF. The CDR3 DNA is TGCGCCAGCAGCTTGCAAGGACTAGCGGGACTGGATATTGATACGCAGTATTTT. The variable domain in full, completed from reference TRBV5-1 and TRBJ2-3, reads KAGVTQTPRYLIKTRGQQVTLSCSPISGHRSVSWYQQTPGQGLQFLFEYFSETQRNKGNFPGRFSGRQFSNSRSEMNVSTLELGDSALYLCASSLQGLAGLDIDTQYFGPGTRLTVL.

This clone showed up just once. This chain links TRBV5-1 with TRBJ2-2; 7 bases map to TRBD1. CDR1 SGHRS and CDR2 YFSETQ come from the germline V gene. The length of the CDR3 is 15 residues. V lost 3 bases, J lost 2 bases, and 4 bases stayed unmatched. The CDR3 spells CASSWTGVNTGELFF. In nucleotides, the CDR3 is TGCGCCAGCAGCTGGACAGGAGTTAACACCGGGGAGCTGTTTTTT.

The chain links TRBV6-5 to TRBJ1-4, with TRBD1 identical over 9 bases. With V trimmed by 5 bases and J by 7 bases, 2 bases remained unmatched. This CDR3 comprises 13 residues. CDR1 and CDR2 (germline): MNHEY, SVGAGI. The CDR3 loop reads CASSRQGGEKLFF. CDR3 bases: TGTGCCAGCAGTCGACAGGGGGGTGAAAAACTGTTTTTT.

This chain connects TRBV7-2 to TRBJ1-4, with D unclear. The ends were cut back, 4 bases at V and 7 bases at J, with 22 bases in the middle. The length of the CDR3 is 17 residues. Germline V CDR1 and CDR2: SGHTA, FQGNSA. For the CDR3, the DNA is TGTGCCAGCAGCTCCTTAAACCAGGTTCCGGCCGGTGAAAAACTGTTTTTT. Its translation is CASSSLNQVPAGEKLFF.

This rearrangement joins TRBV30 to TRBJ2-2; 7 positions match TRBD2. This CDR3 is built from 15 residues. The trim removed 1 base at V and 6 bases at J, leaving 8 bases unmatched. Germline CDR1 reads GTSNPN; CDR2 reads SVGIG (reference sequence). The CDR3 loop is CAWSGLAALAGELFF. In DNA form, the CDR3 reads TGTGCCTGGAGTGGACTAGCCGCACTCGCCGGGGAGCTGTTTTTT.

The rearrangement joins TRBV23-1 to TRBJ2-2; 7 nucleotides align to TRBD1. TRBV23-1 is given ORF status, its function remaining uncertain. The CDR3 extends over 18 amino acids. The ends lost 0 bases at V and 4 bases at J; junction bases unmatched: 11. The chain's CDR3 is CASSQSGRRGLGTGELFF. CDR3 nucleotide sequence: TGCGCCAGCAGTCAATCGGGGCGAAGGGGGCTGGGCACCGGGGAGCTGTTTTTT.

As concerns this clone: The identical CDR3 is also encoded by other nucleotide sequences in the sample. The chain joins TRBV6-6 to TRBJ1-5; TRBD1 might be the D (6 bases). Germline CDR1 MNHNY, CDR2 SVGAGI (reference sequence). The ends were cut back, 8 bases at V and 6 bases at J, with 14 bases in the middle. This CDR3 region has 13 residues. This CDR3 is CASHQGRAQPQHF. The CDR3 DNA reads as TGTGCCAGCCACCAGGGGCGGGCTCAGCCCCAGCATTTT.

This clone appeared once. This chain uses TRBV6-5 with TRBJ2-7; the match to TRBD1 covers 7 bases. J was trimmed by 3 bases and V by 4 bases; bases with no gene match: 9. Germline V gene lookup returns CDR1 MNHEY and CDR2 SVGAGI. The CDR3 spans 15 residues. CDR3 DNA sequence: TGTGCCAGCAGTTTTGAGACAGGGATTAGCTACGAGCAGTACTTC. It translates to CASSFETGISYEQYF.

The chain carries TRBV5-1 and TRBJ1-2; a weak D match, TRBD1 (5 bases). The CDR3 has 17 residues. CDR1 and CDR2 from the germline V gene are SGHRS and YFSETQ. With 2 bases removed from V and 0 bases from J, the gap between germline ends came to 17 bases. CDR3 amino acids: CASSLTGTATANYGYTF. The CDR3 DNA reads as TGCGCCAGCAGCTTAACCGGGACGGCGACGGCTAACTATGGCTACACCTTC.

The chain uses TRBV18 and TRBJ2-7; 7 bases map to TRBD1. V gave up 0 bases and J gave up 3 bases; unmatched junction bases: 2. Germline V gene data show CDR1 as KGHSH and CDR2 as LQKENI. The CDR3 loop spans 14 amino acids. CDR3 loop: CASSPPGQNYEQYF. CDR3 nucleotides: TGTGCCAGCTCACCACCGGGACAGAACTACGAGCAGTACTTC.